This entry concerns a single T cell receptor beta chain. The record originates from a study of graft-versus-host responses after intestinal transplantation. Only in-frame clones appear in the TCRdb table, and some are missing; sequencing was by immunoSEQ multiplex PCR. Of 35,000 to 45,000 clones in the sample, around nine tenths were seen once. V gave up 4 bases and J gave up 8 bases; unmatched junction bases: 11. Germline V lookup: CDR1 SGDLS, CDR2 YYNGEE. The CDR3 covers 16 residues. The TCR sequence derives from a human patient who received an intestinal transplant, so some T cells may come from the graft donor. Sequences were derived from PBMCs, sampled around 270 days after transplant. The V and J genes are TRBV9 and TRBJ2-1; 11 positions match TRBD2. The CDR3 protein is CASSPGILAGGDEQFF. Here the CDR3 DNA reads TGTGCCAGCAGCCCCGGTATCTTAGCGGGGGGGGATGAGCAGTTCTTC. Full variable domain (outside the CDR3, taken from reference TRBV9 and TRBJ2-1): DSGVTQTPKHLITATGQRVTLRCSPRSGDLSVYWYQQSLDQGLQFLIQYYNGEERAKGNILERFSAQQFPDLHSELNLSSLELGDSALYFCASSPGILAGGDEQFFGPGTRLTVL.